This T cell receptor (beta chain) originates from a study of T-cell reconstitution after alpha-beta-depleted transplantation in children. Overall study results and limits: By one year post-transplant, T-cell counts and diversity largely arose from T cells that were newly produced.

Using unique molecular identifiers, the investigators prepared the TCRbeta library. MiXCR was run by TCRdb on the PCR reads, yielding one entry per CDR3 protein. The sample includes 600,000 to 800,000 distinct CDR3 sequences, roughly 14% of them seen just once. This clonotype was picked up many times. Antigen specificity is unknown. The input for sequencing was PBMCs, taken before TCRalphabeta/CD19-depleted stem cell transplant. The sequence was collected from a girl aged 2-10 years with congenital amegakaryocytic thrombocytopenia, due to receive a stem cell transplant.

The CDR3 sequence is CASSFTNTEAFF. CDR3 DNA: TGTGCCAGCAGTTTTACGAACACTGAAGCTTTCTTT. The chain links TRBV12-3 or TRBV12-4 to TRBJ1-1; D is uncertain. Trimming took 3 bases from V and 1 from J, leaving 3 bases between them. The CDR3 totals 12 residues.